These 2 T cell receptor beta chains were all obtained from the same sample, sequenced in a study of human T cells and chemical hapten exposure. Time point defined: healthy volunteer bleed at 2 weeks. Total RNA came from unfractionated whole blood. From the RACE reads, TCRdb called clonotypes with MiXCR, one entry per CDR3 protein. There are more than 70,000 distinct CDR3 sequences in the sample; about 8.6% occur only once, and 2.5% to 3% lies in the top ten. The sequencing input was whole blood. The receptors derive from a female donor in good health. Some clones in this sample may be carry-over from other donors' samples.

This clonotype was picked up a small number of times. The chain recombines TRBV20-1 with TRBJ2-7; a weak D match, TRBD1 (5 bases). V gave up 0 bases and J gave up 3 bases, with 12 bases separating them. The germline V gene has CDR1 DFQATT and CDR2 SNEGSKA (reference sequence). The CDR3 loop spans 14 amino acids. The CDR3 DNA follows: TGCAGTGCTAGAGATCACGGCAGGGACTACGAGCAGTACTTC. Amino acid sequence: CSARDHGRDYEQYF.

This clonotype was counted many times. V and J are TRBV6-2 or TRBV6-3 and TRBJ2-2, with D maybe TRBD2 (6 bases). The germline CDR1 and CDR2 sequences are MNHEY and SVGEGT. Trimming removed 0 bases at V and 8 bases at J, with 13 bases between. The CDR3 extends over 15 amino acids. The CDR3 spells CASSYSTEGRGELFF. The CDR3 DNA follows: TGTGCCAGCAGTTACTCGACGGAGGGGAGAGGGGAGCTGTTTTTT.